This T cell receptor beta chain was sequenced for a study of technical replicates of blood from a handful of donors. CDR1 LNHDA and CDR2 SQIVND come from the germline V gene (reference sequence). Trimming left V 5 bases short and J 5 bases short, with 19 bases between. The CDR3 is 17 residues long. The table came from immunoSEQ multiplex PCR; TCRdb's copy has only in-frame clones and leaves some out. The data hold tens of thousands of clones, with 95% observed a single time. The sequence was collected from a human donor in good health. The specimen sequenced was T cells isolated from PBMCs. The genes are TRBV19 and TRBJ2-6, with D possibly TRBD1 on 6 matching bases. The CDR3 sequence: CASSLLGTQSRANVLTF. CDR3 in DNA: TGTGCCAGTAGTCTTCTAGGGACACAAAGTCGGGCCAACGTCCTGACTTTC.